One and the same sample provided the 20 T cell receptor beta chains below, sequenced in a study of beta chain features in type 1 diabetes. Every bit of the isolated RNA underwent reverse transcription, so sequencing read expressed TCRB transcripts. Clones were sequenced by immunoSEQ multiplex PCR, and TCRdb holds only the in-frame ones, with some missing. The sample shows about 240,000 clones, about 26% of them seen only once. What was sequenced was central memory CD4+ T cells from blood. The source is a man aged 25 to 40 in good health.

The chain combines TRBV4-3 with TRBJ2-6, with unresolved D. V lost 0 bases and J 1 base, leaving 10 bases between the germline ends. The CDR3 loop spans 17 amino acids. In germline, CDR1 is LGHNA, CDR2 YSLEER. CDR3 coding DNA: TGCGCCAGCAGCCAAGATCTTATTACTTCTGGGGCCAACGTCCTGACTTTC. Residues: CASSQDLITSGANVLTF.

Concerning this clone itself: The same CDR3 arises from other DNA sequences in this sample as well. The chain is built from TRBV28 and TRBJ2-2; TRBD1 agrees at 9 bases. The length of the CDR3 is 14 residues. Looked up from germline, CDR1 is MDHEN and CDR2 is SYDVKM. Trimming cost V 6 bases and J 4 bases; bases outside gene matches: 3. CDR3 in amino acids: CASRTGGSTGELFF. DNA of the CDR3: TGTGCCAGCAGGACAGGGGGGAGCACCGGGGAGCTGTTTTTT.

This clone was found many times. V is TRBV30 and J is TRBJ2-2; 7 nucleotides match TRBD1. The CDR3 is made up of 14 amino acids. Germline V lookup: CDR1 GTSNPN, CDR2 SVGIG (reference sequence). Trimming took 4 bases from V and 1 from J; bases not matched to a gene: 3. The DNA for the CDR3 is TGTGCCTGGAACCGGGACAGGAACACCGGGGAGCTGTTTTTT. Amino acid sequence: CAWNRDRNTGELFF.

This clone occurred a few times. This sequence joins TRBV29-1 and TRBJ2-6, with 12 bases that match TRBD1. The CDR3 length is 15 residues. After removal of 4 bases from V and 4 bases from J, the junction contained 2 bases not matched to a gene. CDR1 is SQVTM, CDR2 ANQGSEA, per germline. For the CDR3, the DNA is TGCAGCGTTGGGGACAGGGGGCGAGGGGCCAACGTCCTGACTTTC. This encodes CSVGDRGRGANVLTF.

The CDR3 DNA follows: TGTGCCAGCAGCTTGGCCGTGGCTCAGTCCCGGTATGGCTACACCTTC. Translated, it gives CASSLAVAQSRYGYTF. The chain uses TRBV5-6 and TRBJ1-2; D gene unclear. The V end was cut by 0 bases, the J end by 5 bases, with 17 bases between. Germline values: CDR1 SGHDT, CDR2 YYEEEE. CDR3 length equals 16 residues.

This clone occurred a few times. The rearrangement joins TRBV7-6 to TRBJ2-6; D gene ambiguous. V lost 7 bases, J lost 0 bases, and 13 bases lay in between. Per the germline V gene, CDR1 is SGHVS and CDR2 is FNYEAQ. The CDR3 covers 16 residues. CDR3: CASNSGTYSGANVLTF. The CDR3 nucleotides read TGTGCCAGCAACTCGGGCACCTACTCTGGGGCCAACGTCCTGACTTTC.

This clone was observed a handful of times. Other DNA sequences within the sample encode an identical CDR3. The genes are TRBV7-6 and TRBJ2-1; D uncertain. The CDR3 is 13 residues long. Trimming pared 2 bases from V and 3 bases from J, leaving 5 bases between. The germline CDR1 and CDR2 sequences are SGHVS and FNYEAQ. CDR3 in DNA: TGTGCCAGCAGCTTAAACAGCTACAATGAGCAGTTCTTC. Its translation is CASSLNSYNEQFF.

The chain has TRBV30 and TRBJ1-2, with D possibly TRBD1 on 5 matching bases. Germline CDR1 GTSNPN, CDR2 SVGIG (reference sequence). The CDR3 contains 14 residues. The ends were cut back, 2 bases at V and 6 bases at J, with 16 bases in the middle. The chain's CDR3 is CAWSTGTGRDGYTF. CDR3 DNA sequence: TGTGCCTGGAGTACTGGTACAGGAAGAGATGGCTACACCTTC. The entire variable domain, with the rest obtained from reference TRBV30 and TRBJ1-2, is as follows: SQTIHQWPATLVQPVGSPLSLECTVEGTSNPNLYWYRQAAGRGLQLLFYSVGIGQISSEVPQNLSASRPQDRQFILSSKKLLLSDSGFYLCAWSTGTGRDGYTFGSGTRLTVV.

This clone showed up many times. The chain employs TRBV7-2 and TRBJ2-7; D is possibly TRBD1 or TRBD2 (6 bases each). The V end was cut by 4 bases, the J end by 2 bases, with 15 bases between. The germline gives CDR1 SGHTA, CDR2 FQGNSA. The CDR3 contains 15 residues. The CDR3 reads CASSWTAGVAYEQYF. For the CDR3, the DNA is TGTGCCAGCAGCTGGACAGCGGGCGTTGCCTACGAGCAGTACTTC.

This clone has a handful of counts. This chain connects TRBV9 to TRBJ2-5; 7 bases are shared with TRBD2. The V gene's germline CDR1 is SGDLS and CDR2 YYNGEE. J gave up 5 bases and V 4 bases, and 14 bases lay outside the gene matches. The CDR3 runs to 16 residues. CDR3 amino acids: CASSNTYEGGRETQYF. CDR3 DNA: TGTGCCAGCAGCAATACCTATGAGGGAGGGAGGGAGACCCAGTACTTC.

The gene calls are TRBV30 and TRBJ1-2; 11 positions match TRBD1. V dropped 4 bases and J dropped 5; count of bases not matched to a gene: 6. The CDR3 has 14 residues. Germline V gene data show CDR1 as GTSNPN and CDR2 as SVGIG (reference sequence). CDR3 amino acids: CAWNTGQGAYGYTF. The CDR3 DNA reads as TGTGCCTGGAACACAGGACAGGGGGCTTATGGCTACACCTTC. The variable domain in full, with the rest retrieved from reference TRBV30 and TRBJ1-2, is SQTIHQWPATLVQPVGSPLSLECTVEGTSNPNLYWYRQAAGRGLQLLFYSVGIGQISSEVPQNLSASRPQDRQFILSSKKLLLSDSGFYLCAWNTGQGAYGYTFGSGTRLTVV.

This clone was counted between two and nine times. The V gene is TRBV30, the J gene TRBJ1-2; D gene ambiguous. Germline V gene sequence: CDR1 GTSNPN, CDR2 SVGIG (reference sequence). This CDR3 spans 11 amino acids. V lost 4 bases and J lost 7, with 10 bases in between. For the CDR3, the DNA is TGTGCCTGGACCAAGGGCGGTGGCTACACCTTC. Its protein product is CAWTKGGGYTF.

The chain is built from TRBV15 and TRBJ2-1; D is perhaps TRBD1 or TRBD2 (5 bases each). Per the germline V gene, CDR1 is LNHNV and CDR2 is YYDKDF (reference sequence). V lost 5 bases and J lost 9, with 17 bases in between. The CDR3 is made up of 14 amino acids. The CDR3 sequence: CATSAGTPGSEQFF. The CDR3 DNA sequence: TGTGCCACCAGCGCCGGGACCCCTGGCAGTGAGCAGTTCTTC.

The chain uses TRBV12-5 and TRBJ2-3; D is ambiguous. Germline V gene lookup returns CDR1 LGHNT and CDR2 FRNRAP. CDR3 length equals 14 residues. V lost 3 bases and J 4 bases, leaving 11 bases between the germline ends. The CDR3 is CASGFRLGSDTQYF. The CDR3 coding sequence is TGTGCTAGTGGTTTCAGGTTAGGTTCAGATACGCAGTATTTT.

V usage is TRBV18 and J usage is TRBJ1-1; D uncertain. This CDR3 contains 14 residues. The V gene's germline CDR1 is KGHSH and CDR2 LQKENI. Trimming removed 3 bases from V and 1 base from J, with 9 bases in between. The CDR3 protein is CASSPAGKNTEAFF. In DNA, the CDR3 is TGTGCCAGCTCACCTGCGGGGAAGAACACTGAAGCTTTCTTT.

The chain carries TRBV10-3 and TRBJ2-7, with 11 bases matching TRBD2. This CDR3 region has 14 residues. Germline V gene sequence: CDR1 ENHRY, CDR2 SYGVKD. The V gene end was trimmed by 5 bases and the J gene end by 0 bases; junction bases not matched to a gene: 0. Here the CDR3 DNA reads TGTGCCATCAGTACTAGCGGGAGCTCCTACGAGCAGTACTTC. Protein sequence: CAISTSGSSYEQYF.

The CDR3: CASSLVHRLGTPIFWYF. CDR3 nucleotides: TGTGCCAGCAGCTTAGTCCATCGGTTGGGAACTCCGATTTTTTGGTACTTC. The V gene is TRBV7-2, the J gene TRBJ2-4; D remains unclear. The CDR3 length is 17 residues. Germline lookup yields CDR1 SGHTA and CDR2 FQGNSA. V was trimmed by 1 base and J by 15 bases, leaving 28 bases between them.

This sequence joins TRBV30 and TRBJ1-1; TRBD1 might be the D (6 bases). Germline CDR1 reads GTSNPN; CDR2 reads SVGIG (reference sequence). The CDR3 loop spans 15 amino acids. Trimming shortened V by 2 bases and J by 0 bases, and 13 bases separated the two germline ends. The CDR3 sequence is CAWSIAGVMNTEAFF. CDR3 DNA: TGTGCCTGGAGTATAGCAGGGGTGATGAACACTGAAGCTTTCTTT.

The chain carries TRBV18 and TRBJ1-2; 8 bases are a match to TRBD1. Germline V gene sequence: CDR1 KGHSH, CDR2 LQKENI. The CDR3 runs 14 residues. Losses at the gene ends were 3 bases for V and 5 bases for J; bases not matched to a gene: 5. This chain's CDR3 is CASSPAGQGYGYTF. The CDR3 nucleotides read TGTGCCAGCTCACCTGCCGGACAGGGTTATGGCTACACCTTC.

V gene TRBV6-4 combines with J gene TRBJ1-1; possible D gene TRBD1, 6 bases. CDR1 and CDR2 from the germline V gene are MRHNA and SNTAGT. The CDR3 extends over 15 amino acids. V was shortened by 5 bases and J by 0 bases, with 13 bases between the two germline ends. The chain's CDR3 is CASSPNRAMNTEAFF. The CDR3 nucleotides read TGTGCCAGCAGTCCGAACAGGGCCATGAACACTGAAGCTTTCTTT.